This T cell receptor (beta chain) appears in the sequencing data of a study of blood T cells in healthy people across ages. A second PCR, run for about 6 to 11 cycles, used a sample-barcoded 5' primer plus a J-beta primer mix. MiXCR was run by TCRdb on the 5' RACE reads, yielding one entry per CDR3 protein. This table has 1,300,000 or so distinct CDR3 sequences, 59% appearing once. CDR1 and CDR2 from the germline V gene are MNHEY and SMNVEV (reference sequence). The CDR3 contains 14 residues. Trimming pared 2 bases from V and 5 bases from J, leaving 13 bases between. The sequence derives from a man younger than 35 in good health. Sequences were obtained from blood. The chain uses TRBV27 and TRBJ2-7; no firm D call. CDR3 DNA: TGTGCCAGCAGTTTAATCAGCGCACAGAACGAGCAGTACTTC. This gives the protein CASSLISAQNEQYF.